This T cell receptor beta chain emerged from a study of cytotoxic CD8 clonotypes in ibrutinib-treated CLL. From germline, CDR1 is SNHLY and CDR2 FYNNEI. The ends were cut back, 6 bases at V and 0 bases at J, with 12 bases in the middle. The CDR3 consists of 15 residues. Method: immunoSEQ multiplex PCR; TCRdb's copy keeps in-frame clones and lacks some. This sample carries approximately 47,000 clones, 57% of them seen once, and the ten largest clones take around 30%. The sequences come from PBMCs, collected after 24 months of ibrutinib treatment. The chain recombines TRBV2 with TRBJ2-1, with a tentative D call TRBD1 (6 bases). The receptor was isolated from a human donor with chronic lymphocytic leukemia. Here the CDR3 reads CASSGDRSSYNEQFF. CDR3 coding DNA: TGTGCCAGCAGCGGAGACAGGAGCTCCTACAATGAGCAGTTCTTC.